This T cell receptor (beta chain) derives from a study of glioma-infiltrating T cells after dendritic cell vaccination. Across the study: Three intradermal dendritic cell vaccine injections were given every two weeks. Study-wide results and limits: Patients with more pretreatment TILs had longer time to progression and survival.

This CDR3 is 14 amino acids long. V dropped 5 bases and J dropped 5; count of bases not matched to a gene: 4. CDR1 is SNHLY and CDR2 is FYNNEI in the germline V gene. Noted time point: after dendritic cell vaccination, including at tumor progression/relapse. Input was 2 ug genomic DNA, or all available if less. Primers: 60 V beta forward and 13 J beta reverse. The repertoire was sequenced with immunoSEQ multiplex PCR; TCRdb's copy has only in-frame clones and lacks some. This table has some 78,000 clones, less than 85% appearing once. This clone was recorded a few times. Its antigen remains unidentified.

The TCR was taken from a human donor with glioblastoma. J is TRBJ1-4 and V is TRBV2, with TRBD1 matching 8 bases. Sequencing used blood, obtained after dendritic cell vaccination. CDR3 in amino acids: CASSNRGGNEKLFF. CDR3 coding DNA: TGTGCCAGCAGTAACAGGGGGGGGAATGAAAAACTGTTTTTT.